These T cell receptor beta chains were read from a single sample in a study of shared clonotypes between healthy human individuals. Libraries were prepared by immunoSEQ multiplex PCR; TCRdb keeps only in-frame clonotypes and omits some of them. This sample has approximately 1,500,000 clones; 95% to 97% occur once, and the top ten carry over 1%. The sample taken for sequencing was naive CD4+ T cells sorted from blood. Receptors were obtained from a man aged 25-40 years in good health. The CDR3 runs from the conserved cysteine through the conserved F or W. A D gene is named only where the DNA matches it firmly. Some rows mark clone size as missing; the rest say once, few, many or name a class of expanded clone.

V gene,clone size,J gene,D gene,CDR3 DNA,CDR3 protein
TRBV7-9,NA,TRBJ1-1,NA,TGTGCCAGCAGCTCTCTCCAGCCGAGTCGCGCGACTGAAGCTTTCTTT,CASSSLQPSRATEAFF
TRBV7-2,NA,TRBJ2-1,TRBD2,TGTGCCAGCAGGGGACTAGCGGGAGGGCACAATGAGCAGTTCTTC,CASRGLAGGHNEQFF
TRBV7-9,NA,TRBJ2-7,NA,TGTGCCAGCAGCTTAATCCAGACATCCGGAGGGTCCTACGAGCAGTACTTC,CASSLIQTSGGSYEQYF
TRBV5-4,NA,TRBJ1-1,TRBD1,TGTGCCAGCAGCTTGGGATCCAGGGGGCTGAACACTGAAGCTTTCTTT,CASSLGSRGLNTEAFF
TRBV5-4,NA,TRBJ1-1,NA,TGTGCCAGCAGCATAGGACACCCCGAGGGGGACACTGAAGCTTTCTTT,CASSIGHPEGDTEAFF
TRBV5-5,NA,TRBJ2-7,TRBD1,TGTGCCAGCAGCTCCAGTTACAGGGGAAGCGAGCAGTACTTC,CASSSSYRGSEQYF
TRBV19,NA,TRBJ1-4,TRBD1,TGTGCCAGTAGTCCACGACAGGGAAAACTGTTTTTT,CASSPRQGKLFF
TRBV28,NA,TRBJ2-7,TRBD1,TGTGCCAGCAGTTTGACAGGGACCCACGAGCAGTACTTC,CASSLTGTHEQYF
TRBV5-1,few,TRBJ2-6,NA,TGCGCCAGCAACTCCGGGACACTTAACTCTGGGGCCAACGTCCTGACTTTC,CASNSGTLNSGANVLTF
TRBV5-1,NA,TRBJ2-2,NA,TGCGCCAGCAGCTTGGATGGTTGGGGCTCGTTGGCCGGGGAGCTGTTTTTT,CASSLDGWGSLAGELFF
TRBV2,NA,TRBJ1-1,NA,TGTGCCAGCATGCAGAACGACCTAGGGGCTTTCTTT,CASMQNDLGAFF
TRBV15,NA,TRBJ2-4,NA,TGTGCCACCAGCAGAGATCTCGGCAGTCGAAACATTCAGTACTTC,CATSRDLGSRNIQYF
TRBV30,NA,TRBJ1-3,NA,TGTGCCTGGAGTCCCGTGGTCCGTTCTGGAAACACCATATATTTT,CAWSPVVRSGNTIYF
TRBV28,NA,TRBJ1-1,NA,TGTGCCAGCAGGCCGACAGGGAACACTGAAGCTTTCTTT,CASRPTGNTEAFF
TRBV6-5,NA,TRBJ2-7,NA,TGTGCCAGTAATCCCTCGAGCGGACTCCCCTACGAGCAGTACTTC,CASNPSSGLPYEQYF
TRBV5-1,NA,TRBJ2-2,NA,TGCGCCAGCAGCGGAACAACTTACACCGGGGAGCTGTTTTTT,CASSGTTYTGELFF
TRBV27,NA,TRBJ2-1,TRBD2,TGTGCCAGCAGTCATAGCGGGAGGGCCGGTGAGCAGTTCTTC,CASSHSGRAGEQFF
TRBV14,NA,TRBJ1-2,NA,TGTGCCAGCAGCCAAGTTCGGTTGGGTTCTGCATCCTATGGCTACACCTTC,CASSQVRLGSASYGYTF
TRBV6-1,NA,TRBJ2-2,NA,TGTGCCAGCAGAAAAGTCCCCGGGGAGCTGTTTTTT,CASRKVPGELFF
TRBV7-6,NA,TRBJ2-7,NA,TGTGCCAGCAGCTTAGGGGGCAGGGGTGCTCACGAGCAGTACTTC,CASSLGGRGAHEQYF
TRBV7-9,NA,TRBJ1-4,NA,TGTGCCAGCAGCTTAGCGGTCGGCAGGGTAGGTGAAAAACTGTTTTTT,CASSLAVGRVGEKLFF
TRBV9,NA,TRBJ2-2,NA,TGTGCCAGCAGCGTAGCTAGGGGGGAGCTGTTTTTT,CASSVARGELFF
TRBV18,NA,TRBJ1-2,NA,TGTGCCAGCTCACCTCGTAACGGGGACTCTAACTATGGCTACACCTTC,CASSPRNGDSNYGYTF
TRBV2,NA,TRBJ2-5,NA,TGTGCCAGCAGCCAAGTTAGGGTCCAAGAGACCCAGTACTTC,CASSQVRVQETQYF
TRBV11-3,NA,TRBJ2-3,NA,TGTGCCAGCAGCTTACAACCTAGTGCGGATACGCAGTATTTT,CASSLQPSADTQYF
TRBV27,NA,TRBJ2-7,TRBD1,TGTGCCAGCAGTTTTTTAGGACAGGGGTATGAGCAGTACTTC,CASSFLGQGYEQYF
TRBV7-2,NA,TRBJ2-3,TRBD2,TGTGCCAGCAGCCCCCGACTAGCGGTAAACACGCAGTATTTT,CASSPRLAVNTQYF
TRBV5-1,NA,TRBJ1-5,NA,TGCGCCAGCAGCTTGCAGGGTGATCAGCCCCAGCATTTT,CASSLQGDQPQHF
TRBV28,few,TRBJ1-2,NA,TGTGCCAGCACCCCCGGGACACCTGGCTACACCTTC,CASTPGTPGYTF
TRBV7-8,NA,TRBJ2-2,TRBD1,TGTGCCAGCAGCCCAAGCAGGGGGACCGGGGAGCTGTTTTTT,CASSPSRGTGELFF
TRBV18,NA,TRBJ2-6,NA,TGTGCCAGCTCACCCCCGGCCTGGCAGGGGCCCTCTGGGGCCAACGTCCTGACTTTC,CASSPPAWQGPSGANVLTF
TRBV7-6,NA,TRBJ2-1,TRBD2,TGTGCCAGCAGCTCCAGGACTAGTGCCTACAATGAGCAGTTCTTC,CASSSRTSAYNEQFF
TRBV11-2,NA,TRBJ1-1,NA,TGTGCCAGCAGCTTAATGAGGGGAGCGAACATGAACACTGAAGCTTTCTTT,CASSLMRGANMNTEAFF
TRBV28,NA,TRBJ2-2,NA,TGTGCCAGCAGTTTAAACGGGGCGGGGACCGGGGAGCTGTTTTTT,CASSLNGAGTGELFF
TRBV19,NA,TRBJ1-2,TRBD1,TGTGCCAGTAGTATTATCGGGACAGGGTACGGCTACACCTTC,CASSIIGTGYGYTF
TRBV7-3,once,TRBJ2-1,NA,TGTGCCAGCAGCTTTTATTCCCCCCCAAGTCCCAATGAGCAGTTCTTC,CASSFYSPPSPNEQFF
TRBV30,NA,TRBJ1-1,NA,TGTGCCTGGATACGAAAGAATTTGAACACTGAAGCTTTCTTT,CAWIRKNLNTEAFF
TRBV7-2,NA,TRBJ2-7,NA,TGTGCCAGCAGCTTAGCGCCACGGTACGAGCAGTACTTC,CASSLAPRYEQYF
TRBV10-3,NA,TRBJ2-7,NA,TGTGCCATCAGCAGGGAATCCTACGAGCAGTACTTC,CAISRESYEQYF
TRBV6-6,NA,TRBJ2-1,NA,TGTGCCAGCAGCAACCTCACGGGAGCGGTATACAATGAGCAGTTCTTC,CASSNLTGAVYNEQFF
TRBV6-1,NA,TRBJ2-7,TRBD2,TGTGCCAGCAGCCCCCTGGCGGGAGGATCCTACGAGCAGTACTTC,CASSPLAGGSYEQYF
TRBV6-6,NA,TRBJ2-7,TRBD1,TGTGCCAGCAGTTCTAGGGGGCCCTACGAGCAGTACTTC,CASSSRGPYEQYF
TRBV5-1,once,TRBJ2-7,NA,TGCGCCAGCAGCTTGATCAGGGCTGCTACAAAATACGAGCAGTACTTC,CASSLIRAATKYEQYF
TRBV18,NA,TRBJ2-5,NA,TGTGCCAGCTCACCACGGGGCGTCCGAGAGACCCAGTACTTC,CASSPRGVRETQYF
TRBV18,NA,TRBJ2-1,NA,TGTGCCAGCTCACTAAACAATGAGCAGTTCTTC,CASSLNNEQFF
TRBV2,NA,TRBJ2-7,NA,TGTGCCAGCGTACGGGACGCGAGCTCCTACGAGCAGTACTTC,CASVRDASSYEQYF
TRBV6-1,NA,TRBJ2-6,TRBD1,TGTGCCAGCAGTGCCACTTCAGGGGGCGCGGCCAACGTCCTGACTTTC,CASSATSGGAANVLTF
TRBV7-9,NA,TRBJ2-7,TRBD1,TGTGCCAGCAGCAAGACAGGGTTGGGCTACGAGCAGTACTTC,CASSKTGLGYEQYF
TRBV18,NA,TRBJ1-3,NA,TGTGCCAGCTCACCATCTTTCCCTGGAAACACCATATATTTT,CASSPSFPGNTIYF
TRBV5-6,NA,TRBJ2-7,TRBD2,TGTGCCAGCAGCTTGTCCGTCGTAGCGGGAGACGAGCAGTACTTC,CASSLSVVAGDEQYF